This TCR beta chain appears in the sequencing data of a study of Ad26.COV2.S vaccination and SARS-CoV-2 variants. Study information: Sample donor was a member of the COV1001 Ad26.COV2.S trial arm. Ad26.COV2.S shots went into the muscle once or twice, 56 days apart.

Findings and limits, study-wide: TCR breadth and depth estimates may have understated total T cell responses.

As for treatment: over 15 received Ad26.COV2.S at low or high dose, single or two shots; roughly five received placebo; per-sample allocation not given. Day 63 after the first injection of vaccine or placebo was the sampling time. Donation came from an adult in Boston who was aged 18-55 years. TCRdb's copy holds only in-frame clones and misses some; the assay was immunoSEQ multiplex PCR. The repertoire holds 400,000 to 450,000 clones, with around nine tenths as singletons. Germline CDR1 is MNHEY and CDR2 is SMNVEV (reference sequence). Trimming removed 2 bases from V and 5 bases from J, with 10 bases in between. This CDR3 has 14 amino acids. A word on this clone: Its specificity is unknown.

Here the sequenced sample was peripheral blood, taken in a trial of Ad26.COV2.S vaccine versus placebo. The receptor's source is a person between 18 and 65 years old who received the Ad26.COV2.S COVID-19 vaccine or a placebo. V is TRBV27 and J is TRBJ2-1; D ambiguous. This CDR3 is CASSLRSIDNEQFF. The CDR3 DNA is TGTGCCAGCAGTTTACGCTCGATTGACAATGAGCAGTTCTTC.